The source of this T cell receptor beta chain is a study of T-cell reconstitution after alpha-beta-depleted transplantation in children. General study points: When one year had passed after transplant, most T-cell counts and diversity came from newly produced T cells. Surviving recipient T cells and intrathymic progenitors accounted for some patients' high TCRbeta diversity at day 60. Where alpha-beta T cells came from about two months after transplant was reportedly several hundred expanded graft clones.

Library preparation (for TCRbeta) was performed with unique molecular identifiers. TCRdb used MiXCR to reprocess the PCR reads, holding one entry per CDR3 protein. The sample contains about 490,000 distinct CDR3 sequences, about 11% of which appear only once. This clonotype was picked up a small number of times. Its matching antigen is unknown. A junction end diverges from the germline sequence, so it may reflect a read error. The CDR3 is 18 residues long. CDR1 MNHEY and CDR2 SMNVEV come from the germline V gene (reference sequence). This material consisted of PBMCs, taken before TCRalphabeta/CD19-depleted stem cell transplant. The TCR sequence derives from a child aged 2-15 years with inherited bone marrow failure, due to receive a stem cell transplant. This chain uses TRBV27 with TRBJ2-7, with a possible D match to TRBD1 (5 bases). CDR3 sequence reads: CASSSLMDTPNPSHEQYF. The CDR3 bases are TGTGCCAGCAGTTCCCTTATGGACACCCCAAATCCCTCCCACGAGCAGTACTTC.